The 26 T cell receptor beta chains listed next were all sequenced from one sample in a study of shared clonotypes between healthy human individuals. Libraries were prepared by immunoSEQ multiplex PCR; TCRdb keeps only in-frame clonotypes and omits some of them. The sample lists approximately 710,000 clones, roughly 87% occurring once. Sequenced sample: memory CD8+ T cells from PBMCs. Subset defined: CD45RO+ cells pooled with CCR7-negative TemRA cells. These receptors came from a young man in good health. Some clones in this sample may be carry-over from other donors' samples.

The V and J genes are TRBV2 and TRBJ1-3; D unclear. Germline CDR1 is SNHLY and CDR2 is FYNNEI. Between the trimmed V and J ends, which lost 1 base and 3 bases, there was a span of 13 bases. This CDR3 region has 16 residues. The CDR3 region is CASSEGLEGIGNTIYF. DNA for the CDR3: TGTGCCAGCAGTGAAGGGTTGGAGGGCATTGGAAACACCATATATTTT.

J is TRBJ2-7 and V is TRBV7-9; D not certain. The germline V gene has CDR1 SEHNR and CDR2 FQNEAQ (reference sequence). Trimming removed 6 bases at V and 0 bases at J, with 12 bases between. The CDR3 loop spans 14 amino acids. CDR3 residues: CASSPASSSYEQYF. For the CDR3, the DNA is TGTGCCAGCAGTCCGGCGTCTAGCTCCTACGAGCAGTACTTC.

The gene calls are TRBV27 and TRBJ2-3; a weak D match, TRBD1 (5 bases). Trimming took off 4 bases at V and 2 bases at J, with 13 bases between the two ends. The germline gives CDR1 MNHEY, CDR2 SMNVEV (reference sequence). CDR3 length: 15 residues. The CDR3, as DNA: TGTGCCAGCAGTTCCCTCGGACAATCCACAGATACGCAGTATTTT. Protein sequence: CASSSLGQSTDTQYF.

The CDR3 DNA follows: TGTGCCAGCAGTGAACGGGGGAATCAGCCCCAGCATTTT. Its translation is CASSERGNQPQHF. The chain joins TRBV2 to TRBJ1-5, with a possible D match to TRBD1 (5 bases). In germline, CDR1 is SNHLY, CDR2 FYNNEI. Trimming took off 2 bases at V and 4 bases at J, with 6 bases between the two ends. The CDR3 totals 13 residues.

The chain combines TRBV7-9 with TRBJ2-3, with a tentative D call TRBD2 (6 bases). V dropped 3 bases and J dropped 3 bases, with 13 bases sitting between them. This CDR3 region has 15 residues. Germline CDR1 SEHNR, CDR2 FQNEAQ (reference sequence). CDR3 amino acids: CASSFGRAATDTQYF. CDR3 DNA: TGTGCCAGCAGCTTCGGGAGAGCAGCTACAGATACGCAGTATTTT.

The chain couples TRBV6-6 to TRBJ2-6, with TRBD1 matching 9 bases. The CDR3 is 16 amino acids. Per germline, CDR1 MNHNY and CDR2 SVGAGI (reference sequence). Trimming removed 2 bases from V and 9 bases from J; junction bases left unmatched: 8. CDR3: CASSYPGTGWNNVLTF. CDR3 DNA sequence: TGTGCCAGCAGTTACCCTGGGACAGGGTGGAACAACGTCCTGACTTTC.

This rearrangement joins TRBV5-1 to TRBJ1-1, with 9 bases fitting TRBD1. The ends lost 3 bases at V and 7 bases at J; junction bases unmatched: 4. This CDR3 region has 13 residues. CDR1 and CDR2 from the germline V gene are SGHRS and YFSETQ. CDR3 nucleotide sequence: TGCGCCAGCAGCTGGACAGGGGCGGGTGAAGCTTTCTTT. It codes for CASSWTGAGEAFF.

A word on this clone: Other nucleotide sequences from this sample produce the same CDR3. The chain links TRBV27 to TRBJ2-7, with 7 bases fitting TRBD1. The CDR3 totals 11 residues. Germline V lookup: CDR1 MNHEY, CDR2 SMNVEV (reference sequence). V dropped 5 bases and J dropped 6; count of bases not matched to a gene: 1. The CDR3 region has the DNA TGTGCCAGCAGTACAGGGGCCGAGCAGTACTTC. This sequence encodes CASSTGAEQYF.

The V gene is TRBV27, the J gene TRBJ2-1; 7 bases are a match to TRBD2. Germline loops: CDR1 MNHEY, CDR2 SMNVEV (reference sequence). The CDR3 consists of 15 residues. The J segment lost 2 bases and the V segment lost 2 bases, leaving 3 bases of the junction unmatched. The CDR3 reads CASSLVGGPYNEQFF. The DNA for the CDR3 is TGTGCCAGCAGTTTAGTGGGAGGGCCCTACAATGAGCAGTTCTTC.

This rearrangement joins TRBV7-8 to TRBJ2-3, with 10 bases identical to TRBD2. The CDR3 runs to 17 residues. With V trimmed by 5 bases and J by 2 bases, 10 bases remained unmatched. The V gene's germline CDR1 is SGHVS and CDR2 FQNEAQ. The chain's CDR3 is CASSRGGLAIYTDTQYF. CDR3 in DNA: TGTGCCAGCAGCCGTGGGGGACTAGCGATCTACACAGATACGCAGTATTTT. Drawing the rest from reference TRBV7-8 and TRBJ2-3, the complete variable domain is GAGVSQSPRYKVAKRGQDVALRCDPISGHVSLFWYQQALGQGPEFLTYFQNEAQLDKSGLPSDRFFAERPEGSVSTLKIQRTQQEDSAVYLCASSRGGLAIYTDTQYFGPGTRLTVL.

This rearrangement joins TRBV11-2 to TRBJ2-7; D gene ambiguous. The germline V and J ends were trimmed by 0 bases and 1 base, with 10 bases remaining between them. The germline V gene encodes CDR1 SGHAT and CDR2 FQNNGV. This CDR3 is built from 15 residues. CDR3 bases: TGTGCCAGCAGCTTAGATCTGCACTTTTCCTACGAGCAGTACTTC. It encodes CASSLDLHFSYEQYF.

The chain recombines TRBV9 with TRBJ2-5; 7 bases are a match to TRBD2. Trimming removed 0 bases from V and 1 base from J; junction bases left unmatched: 9. Germline assignment: CDR1 SGDLS and CDR2 YYNGEE. The CDR3 covers 17 residues. CDR3 loop: CASSVEGVAGTQETQYF. CDR3 DNA: TGTGCCAGCAGCGTAGAAGGGGTAGCGGGCACCCAAGAGACCCAGTACTTC.

V is TRBV28 and J is TRBJ2-1, with TRBD2 identical over 7 bases. V lost 4 bases and J lost 7; bases outside the gene matches: 10. Germline V gives CDR1 MDHEN, CDR2 SYDVKM. The CDR3 sequence is 15 residues long. CDR3 sequence reads: CASSYQAGNTNEQFF. The DNA of the CDR3 is TGTGCCAGCAGTTATCAAGCGGGAAACACAAATGAGCAGTTCTTC. Looking up the rest from reference TRBV28 and TRBJ2-1 gives the full variable domain: DVKVTQSSRYLVKRTGEKVFLECVQDMDHENMFWYRQDPGLGLRLIYFSYDVKMKEKGDIPEGYSVSREKKERFSLILESASTNQTSMYLCASSYQAGNTNEQFFGPGTRLTVL.

The rearrangement links TRBV7-8 to TRBJ1-6; D not certain. Deletions cut 6 bases from V and 9 bases from J, with 9 bases between. The CDR3 runs 12 residues. Germline V gene sequence: CDR1 SGHVS, CDR2 FQNEAQ. This CDR3 is CASSSPGSPLHF. The CDR3 bases are TGTGCCAGCAGTTCCCCGGGTTCACCCCTCCACTTT. The full variable domain, with the rest looked up from reference TRBV7-8 and TRBJ1-6, is GAGVSQSPRYKVAKRGQDVALRCDPISGHVSLFWYQQALGQGPEFLTYFQNEAQLDKSGLPSDRFFAERPEGSVSTLKIQRTQQEDSAVYLCASSSPGSPLHFGNGTRLTVT.

The chain couples TRBV7-9 to TRBJ2-7, with 7 bases matching TRBD2. There are 16 residues in the CDR3. Germline loops: CDR1 SEHNR, CDR2 FQNEAQ (reference sequence). The V segment lost 1 base and the J segment 8 bases; nucleotides outside the gene matches: 14. CDR3 nucleotides: TGTGCCAGCAGCTTAGATTTGGCGGGGGTACGAAACCAGCAGTACTTC. The encoded protein is CASSLDLAGVRNQQYF.

The V gene is TRBV2, the J gene TRBJ1-4, with D unclear. V dropped 8 bases and J dropped 0 bases, with 7 bases sitting between them. This CDR3 has 13 amino acids. Germline values: CDR1 SNHLY, CDR2 FYNNEI. The CDR3 DNA sequence: TGTGCCAGCTACCGAGCAACTAATGAAAAACTGTTTTTT. This gives the protein CASYRATNEKLFF.

V is TRBV27 and J is TRBJ1-4; 7 nucleotides match TRBD1. V lost 5 bases to trimming and J lost 0 bases; unmatched junction nucleotides: 6. CDR3 size: 16 residues. The germline V gene encodes CDR1 MNHEY and CDR2 SMNVEV (reference sequence). The CDR3 region is CASSPLDRTTNEKLFF. The CDR3 DNA sequence: TGTGCCAGCAGTCCGCTGGACAGGACAACTAATGAAAAACTGTTTTTT. Looking up the rest from reference TRBV27 and TRBJ1-4 gives the full variable domain: EAQVTQNPRYLITVTGKKLTVTCSQNMNHEYMSWYRQDPGLGLRQIYYSMNVEVTDKGDVPEGYKVSRKEKRNFPLILESPSPNQTSLYFCASSPLDRTTNEKLFFGSGTQLSVL.

The CDR3 region is CASSYGGRASYEQYF. Here the CDR3 DNA reads TGTGCCAGCAGTTACGGCGGGAGGGCCTCCTACGAGCAGTACTTC. The J gene is TRBJ2-7, the V gene TRBV6-6, with 9 positions matching TRBD2. The CDR3 runs to 15 residues. Unmatched junction bases numbered 2, after V lost 2 bases and J lost 0 bases. Germline-derived CDR1 and CDR2 are MNHNY and SVGAGI (reference sequence).

V gene TRBV30 combines with J gene TRBJ2-1, with TRBD2 identical over 7 bases. The CDR3 spans 14 residues. With 3 bases clipped from V and 10 bases from J, the junction kept 12 bases outside the gene matches. Germline-derived CDR1 and CDR2 are GTSNPN and SVGIG (reference sequence). CDR3 region: CAWSGLAGVTEQFF. CDR3 DNA: TGTGCCTGGAGCGGACTGGCGGGAGTCACCGAGCAGTTCTTC.

The chain couples TRBV7-9 to TRBJ2-3; 10 nucleotides align to TRBD2. Germline V gene lookup returns CDR1 SEHNR and CDR2 FQNEAQ (reference sequence). The CDR3 consists of 14 residues. The V and J ends lost 4 bases and 4 bases, in that order; junction bases with no gene match: 2. This CDR3 reads CASSSSGSPDTQYF. DNA of the CDR3: TGTGCCAGCAGCTCTAGCGGGAGCCCAGATACGCAGTATTTT.

This clone was seen a few times. The genes are TRBV9 and TRBJ1-4; maybe TRBD1 (6 bases). Between the trimmed V and J ends, which lost 4 bases and 6 bases, there was a span of 13 bases. CDR1 SGDLS and CDR2 YYNGEE come from the germline V gene. The CDR3 spans 14 residues. CDR3 sequence reads: CASSQDSRDEKLFF. DNA for the CDR3: TGTGCCAGCAGCCAGGACAGCAGGGATGAAAAACTGTTTTTT.

This clone was seen once. The chain joins TRBV19 to TRBJ2-7, with D possibly being TRBD2 (5 bases). CDR1 LNHDA and CDR2 SQIVND come from the germline V gene (reference sequence). The CDR3 runs 14 residues. The germline V and J ends were trimmed by 5 bases and 3 bases, with 14 bases remaining between them. The CDR3 loop is CASSVGLADYEQYF. The CDR3 nucleotides read TGTGCCAGTAGTGTCGGACTGGCGGACTACGAGCAGTACTTC.

The chain combines TRBV7-6 with TRBJ1-4; TRBD1 matches 10 bases. The CDR3 sequence is 18 residues long. Germline V gene sequence: CDR1 SGHVS, CDR2 FNYEAQ. The junction had 6 bases not matched to a gene; V was cut back by 1 base and J by 1 base. CDR3 sequence (DNA): TGTGCCAGCAGCTTAGGGACAGGGGGGAAGGAAACTAATGAAAAACTGTTTTTT. Its translation: CASSLGTGGKETNEKLFF.

This chain uses TRBV5-8 with TRBJ2-1, with 7 bases lining up with TRBD2. CDR3 size: 12 residues. J gave up 9 bases and V 5 bases, and 5 bases lay outside the gene matches. Germline-derived CDR1 and CDR2 are SGHTS and YDEGEE. CDR3 loop: CASRARGGEQFF. CDR3 nucleotide sequence: TGTGCCAGCAGAGCTCGCGGGGGTGAGCAGTTCTTC.

The chain carries TRBV5-6 and TRBJ2-7; D gene uncertain. The V end was cut by 0 bases, the J end by 3 bases, with 10 bases between. From germline, CDR1 is SGHDT and CDR2 YYEEEE. This CDR3 has 14 residues. CDR3 nucleotide sequence: TGTGCCAGCAGCTTGGTGTCAGCTTACTACGAGCAGTACTTC. Protein: CASSLVSAYYEQYF.

The DNA for the CDR3 is TGTGCCAGCAGCCTAATTATGAACACTGAAGCTTTCTTT. It codes for CASSLIMNTEAFF. The gene calls are TRBV7-9 and TRBJ1-1; D unresolved. The CDR3 length is 13 residues. V gave up 5 bases and J gave up 0 bases, with 7 bases separating them. Germline-derived CDR1 and CDR2 are SEHNR and FQNEAQ (reference sequence).